The 8 T cell receptor beta chains below come from one sample, sequenced in a study of cytomegalovirus exposure and HLA in healthy donors. TCRdb's table, derived via immunoSEQ multiplex PCR, lists solely in-frame clones and lacks some. This sample yields roughly 250,000 clones, of which more than 75% are seen a single time; over 0.95% belongs to the top ten. Sequencing used PBMCs. The receptor set was obtained from a woman aged 25 to 39 in good health and CMV-seropositive.

This sequence joins TRBV6-5 and TRBJ2-7, with TRBD2 matching 10 bases. The germline V gene encodes CDR1 MNHEY and CDR2 SVGAGI. The CDR3 contains 14 residues. After removal of 6 bases from V and 3 bases from J, the junction contained 5 bases not matched to a gene. The DNA for the CDR3 is TGTGCCAGCAGCCTCCTAGCGGGAGACTACGAGCAGTACTTC. The encoded protein is CASSLLAGDYEQYF.

Here the CDR3 reads CASSSYRDIGWNTEAFF. CDR3 bases: TGTGCCAGCAGCTCTTACCGGGACATCGGATGGAACACTGAAGCTTTCTTT. This rearrangement joins TRBV13 to TRBJ1-1; D is possibly TRBD1 (6 bases). V dropped 4 bases and J dropped 1 base, with 19 bases sitting between them. There are 17 residues in the CDR3. Germline CDR1 is PRHDT and CDR2 is FYEKMQ (reference sequence).

Worth noting for this clone: Germline and junction disagree at one end, which may indicate a read error. V gene TRBV6-5 combines with J gene TRBJ2-7; 8 bases are a match to TRBD1. The CDR3 covers 13 residues. The germline V gene has CDR1 MNHEY and CDR2 SVGAGI. For the CDR3, the DNA is TGTGCCAGCAGGCCGGGACAGGCAACAATGCTTACCTTC. As protein: CASRPGQATMLTF.

The chain employs TRBV10-3 and TRBJ1-2; D is perhaps TRBD1 (5 bases). V was shortened by 0 bases and J by 3 bases, with 11 bases between the two germline ends. Germline CDR1 and CDR2: ENHRY and SYGVKD. The CDR3 runs 15 residues. The DNA for the CDR3 is TGTGCCATCAGTGAGTCCTCCCCGGGGGACTATGGCTACACCTTC. Encoded protein: CAISESSPGDYGYTF.

This clone appeared a few times. The CDR3 sequence is CAWSVLSRVTGELFF. CDR3 DNA sequence: TGTGCCTGGAGTGTACTATCTCGGGTCACCGGGGAGCTGTTTTTT. The chain is built from TRBV30 and TRBJ2-2; D not resolved. Germline CDR1 reads GTSNPN; CDR2 reads SVGIG (reference sequence). The V end was cut by 0 bases, the J end by 4 bases, with 12 bases between. This CDR3 has 15 residues. The whole variable domain, remainder taken from reference TRBV30 and TRBJ2-2, is SQTIHQWPATLVQPVGSPLSLECTVEGTSNPNLYWYRQAAGRGLQLLFYSVGIGQISSEVPQNLSASRPQDRQFILSSKKLLLSDSGFYLCAWSVLSRVTGELFFGEGSRLTVL.

The V gene is TRBV7-9, the J gene TRBJ2-1, with 9 positions matching TRBD2. Per germline, CDR1 SEHNR and CDR2 FQNEAQ (reference sequence). V shed 3 bases, J shed 6 bases, and the junction held 6 bases outside the gene matches. The CDR3 loop spans 15 amino acids. CDR3 sequence reads: CASSLGGRDSNEQFF. In DNA form, the CDR3 reads TGTGCCAGCAGCTTGGGCGGGAGGGACTCCAATGAGCAGTTCTTC.

The rearrangement uses TRBV27 and TRBJ2-7, with D possibly TRBD1 on 6 matching bases. The CDR3 is made up of 13 amino acids. V lost 2 bases to trimming and J lost 5 bases, with 10 bases between them. The germline CDR1 and CDR2 sequences are MNHEY and SMNVEV (reference sequence). CDR3 sequence reads: CASSLTGIHEQYF. In nucleotides, the CDR3 is TGTGCCAGCAGTTTAACAGGGATCCACGAGCAGTACTTC.

The chain has TRBV5-6 and TRBJ1-4; D may be TRBD1 (6 bases). The germline CDR1 and CDR2 sequences are SGHDT and YYEEEE. Trimming took 3 bases from V and 8 from J, leaving 17 bases between them. The CDR3 is made up of 15 amino acids. DNA for the CDR3: TGTGCCAGCAGCTGCGGGGGGGGCAGGGGCGAAAAACTGTTTTTT. This codes for CASSCGGGRGEKLFF.